The source of this TCR beta chain is a study of blood T cell repertoires in COVID-19. Study as a whole: In each case, the material was cDNA or gDNA derived from T cells, B-cell-depleted T cells, or PBMCs.

This clone turned up a few times. Per the germline V gene, CDR1 is SGHNT and CDR2 is YYREEE (reference sequence). CDR3 length equals 15 residues. V shed 3 bases and J 0 bases; nucleotides not matched to a gene: 6. This table comes from immunoSEQ multiplex PCR, and its TCRdb copy is limited to in-frame clones, with some not included. The data contain 65,000 to 90,000 clones, roughly four fifths of them singletons. V usage is TRBV5-4 and J usage is TRBJ2-7, with 7 bases lining up with TRBD1. This TCR was recovered from a woman aged 55 to 70 with acute or convalescent COVID-19. Sequencing was done on a sample of peripheral blood. The CDR3 region has the DNA TGTGCCAGCAGCTGGGGCAACAGGGGCTCCTACGAGCAGTACTTC. This encodes CASSWGNRGSYEQYF.